This paragraph reports one T cell receptor beta chain. Its antigen is unidentified. Mismatch with germline at one junction end may stem from a read error. Germline CDR1 and CDR2: SEHNR and FQNEAQ (reference sequence). The CDR3 consists of 17 residues. It was with 60 Vbeta and 13 Jbeta primers that the PCR ran. TCRdb's table, derived via immunoSEQ multiplex PCR, lists solely in-frame clones and lacks some. The sample yields around 200,000 clones, around three quarters seen once. The sample comes from a study of cytomegalovirus exposure and HLA in healthy donors. Findings and caveats of the study: Evidence from a later analysis indicated that most CMV-associated TCR beta chains looked HLA-restricted.

Material for sequencing was PBMCs. This TCR came from a woman between 25 and 40 years old in good health and CMV-seropositive. The rearrangement uses TRBV7-9 and TRBJ1-6, with D uncertain. CDR3 nucleotide sequence: TGTTCCAGCAGCTTAGCGCTTGGGAGCTCCTATAATTCACCCCTCCACTTT. It encodes CSSSLALGSSYNSPLHF.